The TCR beta chain described here comes from a study of T cells in Graves' hyperthyroidism and ophthalmopathy. V dropped 4 bases and J dropped 6; count of bases not matched to a gene: 6. The germline gives CDR1 SGHRS, CDR2 YFSETQ. This CDR3 comprises 14 residues. Diagnosing involved the use of clinical symptoms, serum thyroxine and TRAb, thyroid ultrasound and orbital computed tomography. RNA transcripts provided the source from which TCR beta CDR3 regions were amplified. The HTBI primer set was used in a first-round RT-PCR of the TCR CDR3. Via MiXCR, TCRdb re-called the multiplex PCR reads, giving one row per CDR3 protein. The sample has a few hundred thousand distinct CDR3 sequences; approximately 14% are singletons.

The receptor was derived from a woman aged 18-35 years with Graves' hyperthyroidism. The sample was blood. This chain links TRBV5-1 with TRBJ1-2; 10 nucleotides align to TRBD1. The CDR3 DNA reads TGCGCCAGCAGCGGACGACAGGGGGCGGATGGCTACACCTTC. It specifies CASSGRQGADGYTF.